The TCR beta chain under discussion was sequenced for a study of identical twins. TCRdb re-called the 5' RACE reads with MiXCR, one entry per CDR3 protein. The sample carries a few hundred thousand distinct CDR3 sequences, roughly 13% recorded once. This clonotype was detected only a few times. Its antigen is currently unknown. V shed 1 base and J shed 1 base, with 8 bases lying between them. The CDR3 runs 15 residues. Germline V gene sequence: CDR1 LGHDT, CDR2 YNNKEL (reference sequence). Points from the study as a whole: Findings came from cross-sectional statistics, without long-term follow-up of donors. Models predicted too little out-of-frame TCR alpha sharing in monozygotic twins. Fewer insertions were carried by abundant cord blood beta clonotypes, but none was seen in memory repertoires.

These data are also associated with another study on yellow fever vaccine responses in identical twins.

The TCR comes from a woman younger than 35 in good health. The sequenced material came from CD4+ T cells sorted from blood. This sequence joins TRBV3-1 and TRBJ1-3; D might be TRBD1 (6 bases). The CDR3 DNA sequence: TGTGCCAGCAGCCAAGGGACAGCTTCTGGAAACACCATATATTTT. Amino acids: CASSQGTASGNTIYF.